A selection of T cell receptor beta chains follows, all from one sample in a study of shared clonotypes between healthy human individuals. This table comes from immunoSEQ multiplex PCR, and its TCRdb copy is limited to in-frame clones, with some not included. Of about 590,000 clones detected, around 95% appear once; the ten largest clones hold over 0.09%. The specimen sequenced was naive CD8+ T cells sorted from blood. These receptors all come from a woman aged 25 to 39 in good health. Each CDR3 is given with its conserved first and last residue. Each record gives: clone size, J gene, D gene, CDR3 length, V gene, CDR3 protein, CDR3 DNA. The D gene is left open where the match is weak. Only some rows state a clone size, as once, few, many or a class for expanded clones.

size: NA
J: TRBJ2-3
D: NA
length: 16
V: TRBV10-1
CDR3: CASSDLSGASTDTQYF
DNA: TGCGCCAGCAGCGATCTTTCCGGGGCTAGCACAGATACGCAGTATTTT

size: NA
J: TRBJ2-7
D: NA
length: 14
V: TRBV27
CDR3: CASSRRGLSYEQYF
DNA: TGTGCCAGCAGTAGGAGGGGATTATCCTACGAGCAGTACTTC

size: NA
J: TRBJ1-1
D: NA
length: 18
V: TRBV27
CDR3: CASSPYWGSGGMNTEAFF
DNA: TGTGCCAGCAGCCCTTATTGGGGGTCGGGAGGAATGAACACTGAAGCTTTCTTT

size: NA
J: TRBJ2-3
D: NA
length: 15
V: TRBV7-9
CDR3: CASSSDAPYTDTQYF
DNA: TGTGCCAGCAGCTCCGATGCCCCCTACACAGATACGCAGTATTTT

size: once
J: TRBJ2-7
D: NA
length: 17
V: TRBV11-2
CDR3: CASSLDLFSAGTYEQYF
DNA: TGTGCCAGCAGCTTAGATCTATTTTCCGCAGGGACCTACGAGCAGTACTTC

size: NA
J: TRBJ1-4
D: NA
length: 13
V: TRBV11-2
CDR3: CASSLSVNEKLFF
DNA: TGTGCCAGCAGCTTATCCGTTAATGAAAAACTGTTTTTT

size: once
J: TRBJ2-7
D: TRBD1
length: 14
V: TRBV27
CDR3: CASSFTGALYEQYF
DNA: TGTGCCAGCAGTTTCACAGGGGCCCTCTACGAGCAGTACTTC

size: NA
J: TRBJ2-7
D: NA
length: 14
V: TRBV7-2
CDR3: CTSSLGSGSYEQYF
DNA: TGTACCAGCAGCTTAGGTAGCGGCTCCTACGAGCAGTACTTC

size: NA
J: TRBJ2-7
D: TRBD2
length: 16
V: TRBV15
CDR3: CATSRRTSGLSYEQYF
DNA: TGTGCCACCAGCCGTCGGACTAGCGGACTCTCCTACGAGCAGTACTTC

size: NA
J: TRBJ2-3
D: TRBD2
length: 15
V: TRBV7-3
CDR3: CASSRGREVTDTQYF
DNA: TGTGCCAGCAGCCGAGGGCGGGAGGTGACAGATACGCAGTATTTT

size: NA
J: TRBJ2-5
D: NA
length: 13
V: TRBV7-9
CDR3: CASMRTAQETQYF
DNA: TGTGCCAGCATGAGGACAGCCCAAGAGACCCAGTACTTC

size: NA
J: TRBJ2-2
D: TRBD2
length: 14
V: TRBV29-1
CDR3: CSVLAGRATGELFF
DNA: TGCAGCGTTTTAGCGGGACGAGCCACCGGGGAGCTGTTTTTT

size: once
J: TRBJ2-3
D: NA
length: 12
V: TRBV19
CDR3: CASIQSTDTQYF
DNA: TGTGCCAGTATCCAAAGCACAGATACGCAGTATTTT

size: NA
J: TRBJ2-6
D: TRBD1
length: 15
V: TRBV29-1
CDR3: CSVTTGESGANVLTF
DNA: TGCAGCGTTACTACAGGGGAGTCTGGGGCCAACGTCCTGACTTTC

size: NA
J: TRBJ2-7
D: TRBD1
length: 17
V: TRBV5-1
CDR3: CASSLERTGGFSYEQYF
DNA: TGCGCCAGCAGCTTGGAGAGGACAGGAGGTTTCTCCTACGAGCAGTACTTC

size: NA
J: TRBJ2-1
D: TRBD2
length: 17
V: TRBV4-1
CDR3: CASSPYVAGVSYNEQFF
DNA: TGCGCCAGCAGCCCGTATGTGGCGGGGGTTTCCTACAATGAGCAGTTCTTC

size: once
J: TRBJ2-3
D: TRBD2
length: 15
V: TRBV4-2
CDR3: CASSLLAGATDTQYF
DNA: TGTGCCAGCAGCTTATTAGCGGGAGCCACCGATACGCAGTATTTT

size: NA
J: TRBJ2-5
D: NA
length: 13
V: TRBV19
CDR3: CASRLGRQETQYF
DNA: TGTGCCAGTAGACTGGGAAGACAAGAGACCCAGTACTTC

size: few
J: TRBJ2-1
D: NA
length: 12
V: TRBV7-9
CDR3: CASSLVPDEQFF
DNA: TGTGCCAGCAGCTTAGTCCCGGATGAGCAGTTCTTC

size: NA
J: TRBJ2-7
D: TRBD2
length: 15
V: TRBV7-8
CDR3: CASSSGLAGGWEQYF
DNA: TGTGCCAGCAGCTCCGGACTAGCGGGAGGCTGGGAGCAGTACTTC

size: once
J: TRBJ2-5
D: NA
length: 17
V: TRBV29-1
CDR3: CSVVIQDSWRLTETQYF
DNA: TGCAGCGTTGTAATTCAGGACAGTTGGCGGTTGACCGAGACCCAGTACTTC

size: NA
J: TRBJ2-2
D: TRBD2
length: 16
V: TRBV7-9
CDR3: CASSGRLAGGTGELFF
DNA: TGTGCCAGCAGCGGGAGACTAGCGGGAGGCACCGGGGAGCTGTTTTTT

size: NA
J: TRBJ1-1
D: NA
length: 13
V: TRBV7-2
CDR3: CASSWNGVTEAFF
DNA: TGTGCCAGCAGCTGGAACGGGGTCACTGAAGCTTTCTTT

size: NA
J: TRBJ2-1
D: NA
length: 14
V: TRBV14
CDR3: CASSPRLATNEQFF
DNA: TGTGCCAGCAGCCCCCGTCTGGCGACGAATGAGCAGTTCTTC

size: NA
J: TRBJ2-3
D: TRBD2
length: 15
V: TRBV11-2
CDR3: CASSFAGELADTQYF
DNA: TGTGCCAGCAGCTTCGCGGGAGAGCTTGCAGATACGCAGTATTTT

size: once
J: TRBJ2-3
D: NA
length: 14
V: TRBV19
CDR3: CASSIVTGTDTQYF
DNA: TGTGCCAGTAGTATAGTAACTGGCACAGATACGCAGTATTTT

size: NA
J: TRBJ1-4
D: NA
length: 16
V: TRBV28
CDR3: CASSLVREATNEKLFF
DNA: TGTGCCAGCAGTTTAGTCAGGGAAGCAACTAATGAAAAACTGTTTTTT

size: NA
J: TRBJ2-3
D: NA
length: 14
V: TRBV19
CDR3: CASRDSYTTDTQYF
DNA: TGTGCCAGTAGGGACAGCTACACCACAGATACGCAGTATTTT

size: NA
J: TRBJ1-3
D: NA
length: 15
V: TRBV7-8
CDR3: CASSLEPGPGNTIYF
DNA: TGTGCCAGCAGCTTAGAACCGGGTCCTGGAAACACCATATATTTT

size: NA
J: TRBJ2-1
D: NA
length: 16
V: TRBV11-3
CDR3: CASSPIDTLSYNEQFF
DNA: TGTGCCAGCAGCCCTATCGACACCCTCTCCTACAATGAGCAGTTCTTC

size: once
J: TRBJ2-4
D: NA
length: 15
V: TRBV7-9
CDR3: CASSLSLAAKNIQYF
DNA: TGTGCCAGCAGCTTATCTTTAGCGGCCAAAAACATTCAGTACTTC

size: NA
J: TRBJ2-2
D: NA
length: 13
V: TRBV10-3
CDR3: CAISDGNTGELFF
DNA: TGTGCCATCAGTGACGGGAACACCGGGGAGCTGTTTTTT

size: NA
J: TRBJ2-3
D: TRBD2
length: 17
V: TRBV7-8
CDR3: CASSSSAGGVSTDTQYF
DNA: TGTGCCAGCAGCTCCTCAGCGGGAGGAGTAAGCACAGATACGCAGTATTTT

size: NA
J: TRBJ2-1
D: NA
length: 17
V: TRBV11-2
CDR3: CASSTGGVSGTSPEQFF
DNA: TGTGCCAGCAGCACAGGGGGTGTCAGCGGGACATCACCTGAGCAGTTCTTC

size: NA
J: TRBJ2-7
D: NA
length: 12
V: TRBV5-6
CDR3: CASSLVGGEQYF
DNA: TGTGCCAGCAGCTTGGTGGGTGGCGAGCAGTACTTC

size: NA
J: TRBJ2-1
D: NA
length: 11
V: TRBV11-2
CDR3: CASSLGAEQFF
DNA: TGTGCCAGCAGCTTAGGAGCGGAGCAGTTCTTC

size: NA
J: TRBJ2-3
D: TRBD1
length: 15
V: TRBV27
CDR3: CASSLGTGSQDTQYF
DNA: TGTGCCAGCAGTCTTGGGACAGGGAGTCAAGATACGCAGTATTTT

size: NA
J: TRBJ2-7
D: TRBD1
length: 16
V: TRBV11-2
CDR3: CASSFGPGTGKGEQYF
DNA: TGTGCCAGCAGCTTTGGGCCCGGGACAGGGAAGGGCGAGCAGTACTTC

size: NA
J: TRBJ2-3
D: NA
length: 14
V: TRBV7-6
CDR3: CASSLAGGTDTQYF
DNA: TGTGCCAGCAGCTTAGCGGGGGGCACAGATACGCAGTATTTT

size: NA
J: TRBJ2-7
D: NA
length: 15
V: TRBV9
CDR3: CASSAEWGGGYEQYF
DNA: TGTGCCAGCAGCGCCGAGTGGGGGGGCGGATACGAGCAGTACTTC

size: NA
J: TRBJ2-5
D: NA
length: 14
V: TRBV7-8
CDR3: CASSLDPNQETQYF
DNA: TGTGCCAGCAGCTTAGACCCCAACCAAGAGACCCAGTACTTC

size: NA
J: TRBJ2-1
D: TRBD2
length: 14
V: TRBV28
CDR3: CASSPRLAGDEQFF
DNA: TGTGCCAGCAGTCCCCGACTAGCGGGAGATGAGCAGTTCTTC

size: NA
J: TRBJ1-2
D: NA
length: 13
V: TRBV6-9
CDR3: CASSYATNYGYTF
DNA: TGTGCCAGCAGTTACGCAACAAACTATGGCTACACCTTC

size: NA
J: TRBJ1-4
D: NA
length: 14
V: TRBV28
CDR3: CASSAEGDNEKLFF
DNA: TGTGCCAGCAGTGCGGAAGGGGATAATGAAAAACTGTTTTTT

size: NA
J: TRBJ2-7
D: TRBD1
length: 14
V: TRBV9
CDR3: CASSEGQIPYEQYF
DNA: TGTGCCAGCAGTGAGGGACAGATCCCCTACGAGCAGTACTTC

size: NA
J: TRBJ2-4
D: NA
length: 14
V: TRBV6-5
CDR3: CASSPGLGVVIQYF
DNA: TGTGCCAGCAGTCCCGGACTGGGCGTCGTCATTCAGTACTTC

size: once
J: TRBJ2-7
D: NA
length: 13
V: TRBV4-1
CDR3: CASSQGPPSEQYF
DNA: TGCGCCAGCAGCCAAGGTCCGCCAAGCGAGCAGTACTTC

size: NA
J: TRBJ2-7
D: NA
length: 14
V: TRBV28
CDR3: CASSLVTGPYEQYF
DNA: TGTGCCAGCAGTTTAGTCACAGGGCCCTACGAGCAGTACTTC

size: NA
J: TRBJ1-1
D: NA
length: 14
V: TRBV28
CDR3: CASSFGSGGTEAFF
DNA: TGTGCCAGCAGTTTCGGCTCGGGGGGAACTGAAGCTTTCTTT

size: NA
J: TRBJ2-3
D: NA
length: 13
V: TRBV11-2
CDR3: CASSLVRTDTQYF
DNA: TGTGCCAGCAGCTTAGTTCGGACAGATACGCAGTATTTT

size: NA
J: TRBJ2-7
D: NA
length: 15
V: TRBV19
CDR3: CASSSVVGRPYEQYF
DNA: TGTGCCAGTAGTTCCGTTGTGGGACGACCCTACGAGCAGTACTTC

size: NA
J: TRBJ1-5
D: NA
length: 13
V: TRBV6-6
CDR3: CASSYQGNQPQHF
DNA: TGTGCCAGCAGTTACCAGGGCAATCAGCCCCAGCATTTT

size: NA
J: TRBJ2-1
D: NA
length: 12
V: TRBV2
CDR3: CASSVGGNEQFF
DNA: TGTGCCAGCAGTGTGGGGGGTAATGAGCAGTTCTTC

size: NA
J: TRBJ1-2
D: NA
length: 14
V: TRBV11-2
CDR3: CASSSINEGGGYTF
DNA: TGTGCCAGCAGCTCGATCAACGAGGGTGGGGGCTACACCTTC

size: NA
J: TRBJ2-5
D: NA
length: 15
V: TRBV11-2
CDR3: CASSLEYHSQETQYF
DNA: TGTGCCAGCAGCTTAGAGTACCACAGCCAAGAGACCCAGTACTTC

size: NA
J: TRBJ2-1
D: TRBD1
length: 16
V: TRBV6-6
CDR3: CASSYNHRGRYNEQFF
DNA: TGTGCCAGCAGTTACAACCACAGGGGGAGATACAATGAGCAGTTCTTC

size: NA
J: TRBJ2-7
D: NA
length: 14
V: TRBV28
CDR3: CASSFYQETYEQYF
DNA: TGTGCCAGCAGTTTTTATCAGGAAACCTACGAGCAGTACTTC

size: NA
J: TRBJ2-1
D: NA
length: 16
V: TRBV28
CDR3: CASSFGPQGDYNEQFF
DNA: TGTGCCAGCAGTTTTGGTCCGCAGGGTGACTACAATGAGCAGTTCTTC

size: NA
J: TRBJ2-1
D: NA
length: 12
V: TRBV14
CDR3: CASSQGANEQFF
DNA: TGTGCCAGCAGCCAAGGGGCCAATGAGCAGTTCTTC

size: NA
J: TRBJ2-7
D: TRBD1
length: 12
V: TRBV29-1
CDR3: CSVCGTGYEQYF
DNA: TGCAGCGTTTGTGGGACAGGCTACGAGCAGTACTTC